This T cell receptor (beta chain) was captured in a study of shared clonotypes between healthy human individuals. Study results and caveats: Naive CD4 clonotype sharing across four donors was roughly 5%. Memory subsets had estimated richness that was generally smaller than that of naive subsets.

This clone has only a few counts. Its specificity is not known. Additional DNA sequences in this sample encode the identical CDR3. V shed 5 bases and J 7 bases; nucleotides not matched to a gene: 4. CDR1 and CDR2 from the germline V gene are KGHSH and LQKENI. The CDR3 length is 14 residues. Assay used: immunoSEQ multiplex PCR; TCRdb lists only in-frame clones, some missing. Among about a million clones, approximately 76% were seen once, and the ten largest hold approximately 1.5%. This sequence joins TRBV18 and TRBJ1-4, with 10 bases lining up with TRBD1. Sample: memory CD4+ T cells sorted from blood. The subset here: CD45RA-negative fraction. This clonotype originated in a man between 18 and 29 years old in good health. CDR3 amino acids: CASSSGQGGEKLFF. CDR3 coding DNA: TGTGCCAGCTCATCCGGACAGGGGGGTGAAAAACTGTTTTTT. The full variable domain, with the rest looked up from reference TRBV18 and TRBJ1-4, is NAGVMQNPRHLVRRRGQEARLRCSPMKGHSHVYWYRQLPEEGLKFMVYLQKENIIDESGMPKERFSAEFPKEGPSILRIQQVVRGDSAAYFCASSSGQGGEKLFFGSGTQLSVL.